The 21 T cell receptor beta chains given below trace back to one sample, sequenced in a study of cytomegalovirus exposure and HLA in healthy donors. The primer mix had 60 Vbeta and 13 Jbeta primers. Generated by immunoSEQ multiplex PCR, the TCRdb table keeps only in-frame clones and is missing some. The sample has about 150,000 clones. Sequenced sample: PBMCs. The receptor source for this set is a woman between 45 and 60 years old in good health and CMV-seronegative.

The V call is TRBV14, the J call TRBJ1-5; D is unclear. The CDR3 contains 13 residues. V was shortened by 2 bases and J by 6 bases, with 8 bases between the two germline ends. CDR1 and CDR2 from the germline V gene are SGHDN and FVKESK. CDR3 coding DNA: TGTGCCAGCAGCCAAACAGAATCTCAGCCCCAGCATTTT. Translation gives CASSQTESQPQHF.

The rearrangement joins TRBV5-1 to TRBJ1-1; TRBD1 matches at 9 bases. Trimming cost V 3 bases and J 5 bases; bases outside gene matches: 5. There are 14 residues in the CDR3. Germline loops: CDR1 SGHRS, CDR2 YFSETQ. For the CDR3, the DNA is TGCGCCAGCAGCTGGGGACAGGGTCAAACTGAAGCTTTCTTT. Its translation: CASSWGQGQTEAFF.

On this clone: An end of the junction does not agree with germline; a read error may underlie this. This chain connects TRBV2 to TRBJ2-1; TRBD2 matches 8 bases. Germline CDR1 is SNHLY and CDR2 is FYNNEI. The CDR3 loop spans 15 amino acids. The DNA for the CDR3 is TGTGCCAGCAGTGTAGCGGGGAGCTCCGACAATGAGCAGTTCTTC. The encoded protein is CASSVAGSSDNEQFF. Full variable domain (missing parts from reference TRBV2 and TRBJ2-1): EPEVTQTPSHQVTQMGQEVILRCVPISNHLYFYWYRQILGQKVEFLVSFYNNEISEKSEIFDDQFSVERPDGSNFTLKIRSTKLEDSAMYFCASSVAGSSDNEQFFGPGTRLTVL.

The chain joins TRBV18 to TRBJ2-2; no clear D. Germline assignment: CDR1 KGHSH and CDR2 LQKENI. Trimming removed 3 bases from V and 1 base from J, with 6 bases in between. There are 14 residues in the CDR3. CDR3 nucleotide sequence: TGTGCCAGCTCACCGGAGCGGAACACCGGGGAGCTGTTTTTT. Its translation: CASSPERNTGELFF.

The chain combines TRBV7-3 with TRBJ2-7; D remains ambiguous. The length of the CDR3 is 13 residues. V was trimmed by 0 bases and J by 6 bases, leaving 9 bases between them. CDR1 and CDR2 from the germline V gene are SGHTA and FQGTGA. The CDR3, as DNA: TGTGCCAGCAGCTTAACGACCACAGCCGAGCAGTACTTC. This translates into CASSLTTTAEQYF. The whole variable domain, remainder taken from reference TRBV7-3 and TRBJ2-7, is GAGVSQTPSNKVTEKGKYVELRCDPISGHTALYWYRQSLGQGPEFLIYFQGTGAADDSGLPNDRFFAVRPEGSVSTLKIQRTERGDSAVYLCASSLTTTAEQYFGPGTRLTVT.

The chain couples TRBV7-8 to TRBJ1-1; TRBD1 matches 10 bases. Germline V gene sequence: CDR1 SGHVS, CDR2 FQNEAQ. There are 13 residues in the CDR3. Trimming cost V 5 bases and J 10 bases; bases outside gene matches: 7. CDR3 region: CASSLGTGESAFF. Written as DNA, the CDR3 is TGTGCCAGCAGCCTAGGGACAGGGGAGTCAGCTTTCTTT.

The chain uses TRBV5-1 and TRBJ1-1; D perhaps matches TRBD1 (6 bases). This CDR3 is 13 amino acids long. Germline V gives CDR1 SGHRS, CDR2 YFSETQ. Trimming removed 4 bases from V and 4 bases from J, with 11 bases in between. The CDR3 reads CASSLQGPTEAFF. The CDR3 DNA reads TGCGCCAGCAGCCTGCAGGGGCCCACTGAAGCTTTCTTT.

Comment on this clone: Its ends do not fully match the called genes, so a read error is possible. CDR3 in DNA: TGTGCCAGCCGGGACAAAGACTCAGATGGGGTTTTT. Its translation is CASRDKDSDGVF. The rearrangement links TRBV5-4 to TRBJ1-4; D is perhaps TRBD1 (6 bases). Germline V gives CDR1 SGHNT, CDR2 YYREEE (reference sequence). The CDR3 loop spans 12 amino acids.

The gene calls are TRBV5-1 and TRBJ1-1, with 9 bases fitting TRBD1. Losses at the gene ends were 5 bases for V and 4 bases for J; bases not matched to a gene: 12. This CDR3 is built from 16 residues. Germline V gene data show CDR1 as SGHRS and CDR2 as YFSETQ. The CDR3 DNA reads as TGCGCCAGCAGTACCGGGACAGGGACCTTGGGCACTGAAGCTTTCTTT. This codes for CASSTGTGTLGTEAFF.

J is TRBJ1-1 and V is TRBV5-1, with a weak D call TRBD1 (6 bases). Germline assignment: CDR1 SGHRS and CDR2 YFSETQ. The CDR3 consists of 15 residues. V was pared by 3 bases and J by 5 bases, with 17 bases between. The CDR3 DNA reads TGCGCCAGCAGCTCCCCTACAGGGTTCGTTACTGAAGCTTTCTTT. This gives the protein CASSSPTGFVTEAFF.

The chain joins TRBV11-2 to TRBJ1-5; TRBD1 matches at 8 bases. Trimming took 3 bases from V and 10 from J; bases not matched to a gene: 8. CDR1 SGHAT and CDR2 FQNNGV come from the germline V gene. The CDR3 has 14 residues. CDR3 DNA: TGTGCCAGCAGCTTCGGAACAGGGGGTAATCCCCAGCATTTT. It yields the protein CASSFGTGGNPQHF.

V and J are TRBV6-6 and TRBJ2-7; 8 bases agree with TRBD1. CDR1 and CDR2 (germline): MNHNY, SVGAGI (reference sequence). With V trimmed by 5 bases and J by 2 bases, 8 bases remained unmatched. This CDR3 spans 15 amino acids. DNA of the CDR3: TGTGCCAGCAGTCCAGACCCGGGACAGGCCTACGAGCAGTACTTC. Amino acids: CASSPDPGQAYEQYF.

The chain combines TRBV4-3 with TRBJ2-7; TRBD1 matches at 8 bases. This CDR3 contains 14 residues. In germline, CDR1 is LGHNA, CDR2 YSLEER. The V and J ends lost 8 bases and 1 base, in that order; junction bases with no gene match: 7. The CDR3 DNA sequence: TGCGCCAGCTCCCTTGACAGGGGATCCTACGAGCAGTACTTC. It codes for CASSLDRGSYEQYF.

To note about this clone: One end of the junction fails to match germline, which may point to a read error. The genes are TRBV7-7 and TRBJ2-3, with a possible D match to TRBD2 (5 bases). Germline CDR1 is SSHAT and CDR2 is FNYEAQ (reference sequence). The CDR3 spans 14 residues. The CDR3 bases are TGTGCTAGCAGTCATTCCGGGGTAACAGATACGCAGTATTTT. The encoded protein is CASSHSGVTDTQYF.

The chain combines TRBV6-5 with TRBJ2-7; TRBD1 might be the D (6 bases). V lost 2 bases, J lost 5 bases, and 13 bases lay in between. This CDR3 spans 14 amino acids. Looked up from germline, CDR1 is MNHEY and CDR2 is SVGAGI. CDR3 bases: TGTGCCAGCAGTTACACCAGGGGTGGCGACGAGCAGTACTTC. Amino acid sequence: CASSYTRGGDEQYF.

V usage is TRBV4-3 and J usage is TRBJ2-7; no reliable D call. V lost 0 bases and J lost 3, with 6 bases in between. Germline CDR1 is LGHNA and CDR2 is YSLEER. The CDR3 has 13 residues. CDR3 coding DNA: TGCGCCAGCAGCCAAGATGCCTACTACGAGCAGTACTTC. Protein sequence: CASSQDAYYEQYF.

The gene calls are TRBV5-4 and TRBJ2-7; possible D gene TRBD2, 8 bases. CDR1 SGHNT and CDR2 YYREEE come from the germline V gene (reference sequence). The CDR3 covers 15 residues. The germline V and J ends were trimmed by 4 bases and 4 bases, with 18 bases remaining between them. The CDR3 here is CASSPGRGPGYEQYF. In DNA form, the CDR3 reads TGTGCCAGCAGCCCCGGGAGGGGGCCGGGATACGAGCAGTACTTC.

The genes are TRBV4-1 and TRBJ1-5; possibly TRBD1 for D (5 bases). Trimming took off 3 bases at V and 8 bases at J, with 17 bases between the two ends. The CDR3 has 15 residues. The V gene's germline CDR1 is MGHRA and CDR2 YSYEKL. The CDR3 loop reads CASSHSRDLAEPQHF. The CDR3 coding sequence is TGCGCCAGCAGCCATTCCCGGGACCTAGCGGAGCCCCAGCATTTT.

The CDR3 region is CASSFGQGDLHGQYF. Written as DNA, the CDR3 is TGTGCCAGCAGCTTTGGACAGGGCGACCTTCATGGGCAGTACTTC. The chain uses TRBV11-2 and TRBJ2-7, with 8 bases that match TRBD1. CDR1 is SGHAT and CDR2 is FQNNGV in the germline V gene. The J segment lost 9 bases and the V segment lost 3 bases, leaving 13 bases of the junction unmatched. This CDR3 spans 15 amino acids.

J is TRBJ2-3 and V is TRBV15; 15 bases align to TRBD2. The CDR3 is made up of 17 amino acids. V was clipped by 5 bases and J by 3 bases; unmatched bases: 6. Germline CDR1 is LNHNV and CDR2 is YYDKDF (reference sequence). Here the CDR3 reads CATSARTSGRGTDTQYF. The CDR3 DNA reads TGTGCCACCAGCGCCAGGACTAGCGGGAGGGGGACAGATACGCAGTATTTT.

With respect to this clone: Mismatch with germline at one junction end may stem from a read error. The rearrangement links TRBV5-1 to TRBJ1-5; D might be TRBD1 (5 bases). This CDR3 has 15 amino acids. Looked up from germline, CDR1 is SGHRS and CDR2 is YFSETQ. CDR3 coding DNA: TGCGCCAGCAGTTTGGACAATTTTAGCAATCAGCCCCAGCATTTT. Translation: CASSLDNFSNQPQHF.